This T cell receptor beta chain derives from a study of blood T cell repertoires in COVID-19. About the research overall: The study drew acute and convalescent COVID-19 samples from the United States, Italy and Spain. T cells, B-cell-depleted T cells, or PBMCs supplied cDNA or gDNA.

Per the authors' pipeline: How many nucleated cells were present was estimated from reference gene primer amplification. Assay used: immunoSEQ multiplex PCR; TCRdb lists only in-frame clones, some missing. That table is the source of V, J and clone size, and D and trimming were worked out from the DNA. In the table there are around 250,000 clones, 75% to 85% of which are singletons. This CDR3 is built from 14 residues. V lost 6 bases and J lost 6; bases outside the gene matches: 8. Per the germline V gene, CDR1 is KGHSH and CDR2 is LQKENI. The receptor was isolated from a man in his forties or fifties with active or convalescent COVID-19. The chain joins TRBV18 to TRBJ2-7, with TRBD1 identical over 10 bases. Sequences were obtained from peripheral blood. The CDR3 nucleotides read TGTGCCAGCTCCTCGGGACAGGGGAGCCTCGAGCAGTACTTC. Encoded protein: CASSSGQGSLEQYF.